A selection of T cell receptor beta chains follows, all from one sample in a study of T cells in Graves' hyperthyroidism and ophthalmopathy. A single record per CDR3 protein comes from TCRdb applying MiXCR to the multiplex PCR reads. The sample includes roughly 710,000 distinct CDR3 sequences, roughly 32% seen only once; the top ten take less than 35%. Sequenced input: blood. Every receptor here comes from a woman in her thirties or forties with Graves' hyperthyroidism. CDR3s include the opening cysteine and the closing phenylalanine or tryptophan. A D gene is named only where the DNA matches it firmly. Rows give clone size only sometimes, using once, few, many, or a class for an expanded clone.

v_gene	j_gene	abundance	d_gene	len	CDR3nt	CDR3aa
TRBV7-9	TRBJ1-2	many	-	16	TGTGCCAGCAGCTTAGAAGTCGGGGTGTTTAACTATGGCTACACCTTC	CASSLEVGVFNYGYTF
TRBV11-2	TRBJ1-5	-	-	12	TGTGCCAGCAGCGAACTAGCGGGACGGCCTTTTTTT	CASSELAGRPFF
TRBV7-8	TRBJ2-3	few	-	18	TGTGCCAGCAGCTTCGGCGGCTACTACACTCAGGGGACAGATACGCAGTATTTT	CASSFGGYYTQGTDTQYF
TRBV7-9	TRBJ2-5	-	-	11	TGTGCCAGCCGGCCGCAAGAGACCCAGTACTTC	CASRPQETQYF
TRBV12-3/TRBV12-4	TRBJ1-1	many	-	12	TGTGCCAGCAGCTCAGGGGAGGCTGAAGCTTTCTTT	CASSSGEAEAFF
TRBV6-6	TRBJ2-6	-	-	11	TGTGCCAGCAGTACGCCGTCCGTCCTGACTTTC	CASSTPSVLTF
TRBV6-5	TRBJ1-2	few	-	13	TGTGCCAGCAGTACGTCCAATCCAGGGGGCTACACCTTC	CASSTSNPGGYTF
TRBV7-9	TRBJ1-1	-	-	13	TGTGCCAGCAGCTCTGGGGTCGTCCCCGAAGCTTTCTTT	CASSSGVVPEAFF
TRBV24-1	TRBJ2-2	-	-	16	TGTGCCACCAGTGATTCGGTACAGATAGACACCGGGGAGCTGTTTTTT	CATSDSVQIDTGELFF
TRBV7-2	TRBJ2-7	-	-	10	TGTGCCAGCAGCCCTCAGGAGCAGTACTTC	CASSPQEQYF
TRBV7-2	TRBJ1-1	-	-	14	TGTGCCAGCAGCTTCGGACAGATACTCACTGAAGCTTTCTTT	CASSFGQILTEAFF